These T cell receptor beta chains were read from a single sample in a study of cytomegalovirus exposure and HLA in healthy donors. Here immunoSEQ multiplex PCR was the method, and the copy in TCRdb shows in-frame clones only, minus some. The sample holds 90,000 to 110,000 clones, around 80% seen once. The specimen sequenced was PBMCs. The source is a man aged 40-50 years in good health and CMV-seropositive. CDR3s include the opening cysteine and the closing phenylalanine or tryptophan. D genes are given only for firm matches. Clone size is stated in some rows and not others, as once, few, many or a class when expanded.

V gene	clone size	J gene	D gene	CDR3 DNA	CDR3 protein
TRBV18	few	TRBJ2-7	TRBD2	TGTGCCAGCTCACCACTCCCTAGCGGAAGCTCCTACGAGCAGTACTTC	CASSPLPSGSSYEQYF
TRBV28	-	TRBJ1-2	-	TGTGCCAGCAGGCTCTCGCAGGGGGGCTACACCTTC	CASRLSQGGYTF
TRBV11-3	-	TRBJ2-1	TRBD2	TGTGCCAGCAGTCGGGGGGACAATGAGCAGTTCTTC	CASSRGDNEQFF
TRBV21-1	-	TRBJ2-5	-	TGTGCCAGCAGCAAACTGGGACAGTCGCTTTCTGAGACCCAGTACTTC	CASSKLGQSLSETQYF
TRBV10-3	-	TRBJ2-5	-	TGTGCCATCAGTGAGCAGTCAGGCCAAGAGACCCAGTACTTC	CAISEQSGQETQYF
TRBV19	-	TRBJ2-1	TRBD2	TGTGCCAGTACTTCTAGCGGGGACAGCTCCTACAATGAGCAGTTCTTC	CASTSSGDSSYNEQFF
TRBV29-1	-	TRBJ2-7	TRBD1	TGCAGCGTTGAGCTCGGACAGGGTGGGGAGCAGTACTTC	CSVELGQGGEQYF
TRBV7-2	-	TRBJ2-3	-	TGTGCCAGCAGCTTCCCCGGGGTGCCGTATTTT	CASSFPGVPYF
TRBV7-9	few	TRBJ2-7	TRBD2	TGTGCCAGCAGCCGACTAGCGGGCCCCTACGAGCAGTACTTC	CASSRLAGPYEQYF
TRBV7-9	-	TRBJ2-6	TRBD1	TGTGCCAGCAGCCCGACAGGGATCTCTGGGGCCAACGGCCTGACTTTC	CASSPTGISGANGLTF
TRBV7-9	-	TRBJ2-5	-	TGTGCCAGCAGCTCCCTGAGGGCGCAAGAGACCCAGTACTTC	CASSSLRAQETQYF
TRBV18	-	TRBJ1-3	-	TGTGCCAGCTCTCCTATTGAGGTCCGCTCTGGAAACACCATATATTTT	CASSPIEVRSGNTIYF
TRBV11-3	-	TRBJ1-4	-	TGTGCCAGCAGCTACACCACAGGGACCCCAAATGAAAAACTGTTTTTT	CASSYTTGTPNEKLFF
TRBV28	once	TRBJ2-4	TRBD2	TGTGCCAGCAGTTTACTTTCGGGACTAGCGGAAATGGGACCCAAAAACAGTCAGTACTTC	CASSLLSGLAEMGPKNSQYF
TRBV14	-	TRBJ2-7	TRBD2	TGTGCCAGCAGGAGGACTAGCGGGGGCTACGAGCAGTACTTC	CASRRTSGGYEQYF
TRBV6-4	-	TRBJ1-1	-	TGTGCCAGCAACAGGGAAAACTACACTGAAGCTTTCTTT	CASNRENYTEAFF
TRBV7-2	-	TRBJ2-7	TRBD1	TGTGCCAGCAGTCTAACCGGGACAGGGGTATACGAGCAGTACTTC	CASSLTGTGVYEQYF
TRBV28	few	TRBJ1-5	-	TGTGCCAGCAGCCCACTACTATCGAGTCAGCCCCAGCATTTT	CASSPLLSSQPQHF
TRBV13	-	TRBJ2-5	TRBD2	TGTGCCAGCAGCTTCGAGCGGGGGCCAGAGGAGACCCAGTACTTC	CASSFERGPEETQYF
TRBV7-2	-	TRBJ2-7	-	TGTGCCAGCAGCTTCGGTCAGGGCGGCTACGAGCAGTACTTC	CASSFGQGGYEQYF
TRBV6-5	once	TRBJ1-2	-	TGTGCCAGCAGTTACTCTAGCCCACTCTACTATGGCTACACCTTC	CASSYSSPLYYGYTF
TRBV27	-	TRBJ1-6	-	TGTGCCAGCCGCCGACAGGATTATAATTCACCCCTCCACTTT	CASRRQDYNSPLHF
TRBV6-5	-	TRBJ1-5	-	TGTGCCAGCAGACTGAACTTTAATCAGCCCCAGCATTTT	CASRLNFNQPQHF
TRBV9	-	TRBJ2-1	TRBD2	TGTGCCAGCAGCGTAACTAGCGGGACGTACAATGAGCAGTTCTTC	CASSVTSGTYNEQFF